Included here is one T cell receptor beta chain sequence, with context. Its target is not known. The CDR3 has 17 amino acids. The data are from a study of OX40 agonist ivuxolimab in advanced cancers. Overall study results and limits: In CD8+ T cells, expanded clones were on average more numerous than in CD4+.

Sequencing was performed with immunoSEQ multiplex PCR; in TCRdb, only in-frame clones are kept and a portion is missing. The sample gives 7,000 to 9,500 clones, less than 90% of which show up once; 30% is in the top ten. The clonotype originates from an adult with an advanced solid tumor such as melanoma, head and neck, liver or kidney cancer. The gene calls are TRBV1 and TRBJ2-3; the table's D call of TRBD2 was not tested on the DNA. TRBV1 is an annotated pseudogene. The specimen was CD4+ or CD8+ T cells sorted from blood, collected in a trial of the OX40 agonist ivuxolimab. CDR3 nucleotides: TGCACCAGCAGCCAAGTTGCCCCGGGACTAGAGTTAGATACGCAGTATTTT. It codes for CTSSQVAPGLELDTQYF.